A single sample gave rise to the 15 T cell receptor beta chains below, sequenced in a study of CD8 T cell repertoires and HIV-1 epitope variants (dated by TCRdb to 2020 to 2022). Libraries came from the immunoSEQ multiplex PCR assay. Here the immuneACCESS table is served through TCRdb, limited to in-frame sequences with V and J called. Missing clones are a known gap in these copies; in checked studies unresolved V genes cover under half, and the rest lacks a known reason. The sample table lists a few thousand clones, about 63% of them with a count of one. The leading ten clones occupy roughly two fifths of the sample. Which antigens these TCRs recognize remains unknown. Sequenced input: cultured CD8+ T cells derived from PBMCs. The receptors shown here come from a male donor with HIV.

The chain uses TRBV27 and TRBJ1-4, with D hard to call. Deletions cut 7 bases from V and 0 bases from J, with 9 bases between. The CDR3 runs 14 residues. Germline V gene data show CDR1 as MNHEY and CDR2 as SMNVEV (reference sequence). The CDR3 DNA reads TGTGCCAGCAAAACCCAGGCAACTAATGAAAAACTGTTTTTT. This translates into CASKTQATNEKLFF.

In this sample, this clone turned up a few times. This chain links TRBV28 with TRBJ2-7; 8 nucleotides match TRBD2. The CDR3 runs 14 residues. CDR1 and CDR2 from the germline V gene are MDHEN and SYDVKM. V shed 3 bases, J shed 3 bases, and the junction held 4 bases outside the gene matches. CDR3 sequence reads: CASSFRLASYEQYF. CDR3 DNA: TGTGCCAGCAGTTTTCGACTAGCGAGCTACGAGCAGTACTTC.

The chain is built from TRBV28 and TRBJ2-3; D unresolved. The germline CDR1 and CDR2 sequences are MDHEN and SYDVKM. The CDR3 totals 14 residues. V lost 5 bases, J lost 4 bases, and 13 bases lay in between. The CDR3 sequence: CASSEDVEADTQYF. The CDR3 DNA is TGTGCCAGCAGTGAGGACGTTGAGGCAGATACGCAGTATTTT.

This clone was observed a single time. This rearrangement joins TRBV15 to TRBJ2-3; no clear D gene. The CDR3 sequence is 14 residues long. Germline lookup yields CDR1 LNHNV and CDR2 YYDKDF (reference sequence). V lost 5 bases and J 4 bases, leaving 13 bases between the germline ends. CDR3 nucleotide sequence: TGTGCCACCAGCGTTAAGGTTGGGGCAGATACGCAGTATTTT. Translated, it gives CATSVKVGADTQYF.

The rearrangement links TRBV7-2 to TRBJ1-1; 7 bases line up with TRBD1. Germline-derived CDR1 and CDR2 are SGHTA and FQGNSA. Unmatched junction bases numbered 6, after V lost 5 bases and J lost 6 bases. The CDR3 is 13 residues long. The CDR3 sequence is CASSQGGGSEAFF. For the CDR3, the DNA is TGTGCCAGCAGCCAGGGGGGCGGATCTGAAGCTTTCTTT.

V is TRBV7-9 and J is TRBJ2-1, with 7 nucleotides matching TRBD1. V lost 3 bases to trimming and J lost 3 bases; unmatched junction nucleotides: 8. The CDR3 is 16 residues long. The V gene's germline CDR1 is SEHNR and CDR2 FQNEAQ (reference sequence). The CDR3 nucleotides read TGTGCCAGCAGCTTGACAGGGATGGACTTCTACAATGAGCAGTTCTTC. Its translation: CASSLTGMDFYNEQFF.

This clone was detected a few times. The chain recombines TRBV7-8 with TRBJ2-1; 10 bases map to TRBD2. With 5 bases clipped from V and 0 bases from J, the junction kept 7 bases outside the gene matches. The germline gives CDR1 SGHVS, CDR2 FQNEAQ. The CDR3 covers 17 residues. The CDR3 DNA reads as TGTGCCAGCAGCCTCCGCACTAGCGGGATCTCCTACAATGAGCAGTTCTTC. Encoded protein: CASSLRTSGISYNEQFF.

This clone was seen once. The rearrangement uses TRBV11-2 and TRBJ2-1, with TRBD2 matching over 7 bases. The CDR3 covers 15 residues. Germline assignment: CDR1 SGHAT and CDR2 FQNNGV. Unmatched junction bases numbered 9, after V lost 6 bases and J lost 4 bases. CDR3 bases: TGTGCCAGCAGTCCTGCGGCTAGCGGTTACAATGAGCAGTTCTTC. This sequence encodes CASSPAASGYNEQFF.

The CDR3 DNA is TGCAGCGTCTATAGCGGCTCGAACACCGGGGAGCTGTTTTTT. It encodes CSVYSGSNTGELFF. The chain employs TRBV29-1 and TRBJ2-2; a possible D gene is TRBD2 (6 bases). The CDR3 has 14 residues. Germline V lookup: CDR1 SQVTM, CDR2 ANQGSEA. Trimming stripped 6 bases from V and 0 bases from J, with 11 bases between.

The V call is TRBV5-5, the J call TRBJ2-1, with 10 bases aligning to TRBD2. This CDR3 spans 16 amino acids. Trimming removed 4 bases from V and 2 bases from J; junction bases left unmatched: 6. CDR1 is SGHKS and CDR2 is YYEKEE in the germline V gene (reference sequence). The CDR3 loop reads CASSVAGGPPYNEQFF. The CDR3 coding sequence is TGTGCCAGCAGCGTAGCGGGAGGCCCCCCCTACAATGAGCAGTTCTTC.

This chain links TRBV18 with TRBJ1-5, with 9 positions matching TRBD1. This CDR3 has 15 residues. With V trimmed by 2 bases and J by 9 bases, 8 bases remained unmatched. Germline V gene lookup returns CDR1 KGHSH and CDR2 LQKENI. The CDR3: CASSPDGQGQGPQHF. The CDR3 nucleotides are TGTGCCAGCTCACCAGATGGACAGGGACAGGGGCCCCAGCATTTT.

The J gene is TRBJ2-7, the V gene TRBV6-5; no reliable D call. The CDR3 spans 14 residues. The ends were cut back, 5 bases at V and 0 bases at J, with 11 bases in the middle. Germline assignment: CDR1 MNHEY and CDR2 SVGAGI. Here the CDR3 reads CASSPVGSSYEQYF. CDR3 nucleotide sequence: TGTGCCAGCAGTCCCGTGGGATCCTCCTACGAGCAGTACTTC.

The chain uses TRBV5-8 and TRBJ2-7; TRBD2 aligns across 8 bases. The CDR3 is 13 residues long. V shed 0 bases, J shed 9 bases, and the junction held 5 bases outside the gene matches. Per germline, CDR1 SGHTS and CDR2 YDEGEE. The CDR3 nucleotides are TGTGCCAGCAGCTTGGGGCGGGGGGCCAGGCAGTACTTC. The encoded protein is CASSLGRGARQYF.

This chain links TRBV5-8 with TRBJ2-3; D not resolved. The CDR3 length is 14 residues. With 10 bases removed from V and 0 bases from J, the gap between germline ends came to 15 bases. Germline CDR1 SGHTS, CDR2 YDEGEE. This CDR3 reads CAQESAQSTDTQYF. CDR3 coding DNA: TGTGCCCAAGAGTCAGCGCAGAGCACAGATACGCAGTATTTT.

This chain links TRBV5-6 with TRBJ2-7; D gene unclear. This CDR3 has 14 residues. The germline V and J ends were trimmed by 2 bases and 1 base, with 10 bases remaining between them. Germline-derived CDR1 and CDR2 are SGHDT and YYEEEE. CDR3 residues: CASSFTSGSYEQYF. The CDR3 nucleotides are TGTGCCAGCAGCTTTACATCAGGATCCTACGAGCAGTACTTC.